The rows below give T cell receptor beta chains drawn from one sample of a study of cytomegalovirus exposure and HLA in healthy donors. Generated by immunoSEQ multiplex PCR, the TCRdb table keeps only in-frame clones and is missing some. The sample yields 180,000 or so clones, approximately 85% seen once. The sequenced sample was PBMCs. The receptors stem from a woman in her forties or fifties in good health and CMV-seropositive. The CDR3 runs from the conserved cysteine through the conserved F or W. D genes are given only for firm matches. Only part of the rows carry a size: once, few, many, or a class if the clone is expanded.

d_gene	len	abundance	j_gene	v_gene	CDR3aa	CDR3nt
-	17	-	TRBJ2-3	TRBV4-2	CASSQGLEAESTDTQYF	TGTGCCAGCAGCCAAGGGCTGGAAGCGGAAAGCACAGATACGCAGTATTTT
TRBD2	17	-	TRBJ2-1	TRBV7-2	CASSPTSGGALYNEQFF	TGTGCCAGCAGCCCCACTAGCGGGGGGGCCCTCTACAATGAGCAGTTCTTC
-	12	-	TRBJ2-2	TRBV9	CASSDLEGELFF	TGTGCCAGCAGCGACCTGGAGGGGGAGCTGTTTTTT
-	16	-	TRBJ2-6	TRBV7-2	CASSLVAGSGANVLTF	TGTGCCAGCAGCTTAGTTGCGGGGTCTGGGGCCAACGTCCTGACTTTC
TRBD1	14	-	TRBJ1-1	TRBV5-1	CASGPGTANTEAFF	TGCGCCAGCGGACCCGGGACAGCGAACACTGAAGCTTTCTTT
-	14	-	TRBJ2-5	TRBV14	CASSPWDIEETQYF	TGTGCCAGCAGCCCCTGGGACATCGAAGAGACCCAGTACTTC
-	16	few	TRBJ2-7	TRBV5-1	CASSLGGALTLYEQYF	TGCGCCAGCTCTCTGGGGGGGGCCCTAACCCTATACGAGCAGTACTTC
TRBD1	16	-	TRBJ2-7	TRBV19	CASSPRGRDRFYEQYF	TGTGCCAGTAGTCCGAGAGGCCGGGACAGGTTCTACGAGCAGTACTTC
TRBD2	13	-	TRBJ2-7	TRBV6-1	CASSTSGSYEQYF	TGTGCCAGCAGTACTAGCGGGAGTTACGAGCAGTACTTC
-	12	few	TRBJ1-1	TRBV10-3	CAISESGGEAFF	TGTGCCATCAGTGAGTCGGGGGGAGAAGCTTTCTTT
TRBD1	14	once	TRBJ1-6	TRBV7-9	CASSRQGSNSPLHF	TGTGCCAGCAGCCGACAGGGGTCGAATTCACCCCTCCACTTT
-	13	-	TRBJ1-1	TRBV29-1	CSVVPRGDSEAFF	TGCAGCGTTGTCCCCAGGGGTGACTCTGAAGCTTTCTTT
TRBD1	15	-	TRBJ2-3	TRBV7-2	CASSPRDRVSDTQYF	TGTGCCAGCAGCCCCAGGGACAGGGTTTCAGATACGCAGTATTTT
-	13	few	TRBJ1-5	TRBV19	CASSPTSDQPQHF	TGTGCCAGTAGTCCGACTTCCGATCAGCCCCAGCATTTT
-	14	-	TRBJ1-4	TRBV29-1	CSVSPGGRGEKLFF	TGCAGCGTTTCCCCGGGGGGGCGCGGTGAAAAACTGTTTTTT
TRBD1	16	-	TRBJ2-2	TRBV7-9	CSSSFYGQGRTGELFF	TGTTCCAGCAGCTTTTATGGACAGGGTCGAACCGGGGAGCTGTTTTTT
TRBD2	16	few	TRBJ2-1	TRBV19	CASSIMSAGSYNEQFF	TGTGCCAGTAGTATTATGTCAGCGGGGAGTTACAATGAGCAGTTCTTC
-	13	-	TRBJ2-3	TRBV6-1	CASRAGEPDTQYF	TGTGCCAGCAGGGCAGGGGAGCCCGATACGCAGTATTTT
-	15	once	TRBJ1-6	TRBV9	CASSVLGSDNSPLHF	TGTGCCAGCAGCGTACTGGGTAGCGATAATTCACCCCTCCACTTT
TRBD2	15	-	TRBJ2-1	TRBV28	CASSPGLAGDNEQFF	TGTGCCAGCAGCCCGGGACTAGCGGGAGACAATGAGCAGTTCTTC
-	14	-	TRBJ2-2	TRBV27	CASSSRADTGELFF	TGTGCCAGCAGTTCCAGGGCGGACACCGGGGAGCTGTTTTTT
TRBD1	15	-	TRBJ1-2	TRBV28	CASSHRDRGRFGYTF	TGTGCCAGCAGTCACCGGGACAGGGGTAGATTTGGCTACACCTTC
TRBD1	14	-	TRBJ2-1	TRBV6-1	CASRRQGDPNEQFF	TGTGCCAGCAGGCGACAGGGGGATCCCAATGAGCAGTTCTTC
TRBD2	16	-	TRBJ2-4	TRBV4-2	CASSQLAGGPTVSQYF	TGTGCCAGCAGCCAACTAGCGGGAGGGCCTACGGTCAGTCAGTACTTC
-	12	-	TRBJ1-1	TRBV2	CASSLMNTEAFF	TGTGCCAGCAGTCTAATGAACACTGAAGCTTTCTTT
TRBD2	17	-	TRBJ2-7	TRBV4-2	CASSKILAGGPFNGQYF	TGTGCCAGCAGCAAGATCCTAGCGGGAGGGCCTTTCAACGGGCAGTACTTC
TRBD1	15	-	TRBJ2-7	TRBV5-6	CASSGGGTGFYEQYF	TGTGCCAGCAGCGGGGGCGGGACAGGATTTTACGAGCAGTACTTC
-	14	-	TRBJ2-2	TRBV30	CAWSALVNTGELFF	TGTGCCTGGAGTGCGCTAGTTAACACCGGGGAGCTGTTTTTT
-	17	-	TRBJ2-5	TRBV1	CTSSQGGGREGRETQYF	TGCACCAGCAGCCAGGGAGGAGGGCGGGAGGGCCGGGAGACCCAGTACTTC
TRBD1	15	-	TRBJ1-1	TRBV6-6	CASSSSGTVNTEAFF	TGTGCCAGCAGTAGCTCCGGGACAGTGAACACTGAAGCTTTCTTT
TRBD2	16	-	TRBJ2-7	TRBV6-6	CASSYSTSGSSYEQYF	TGTGCCAGCAGTTACTCAACTAGCGGCAGCTCCTACGAGCAGTACTTC
-	13	few	TRBJ1-1	TRBV5-6	CASTLGAYTEAFF	TGTGCCAGCACCCTTGGGGCATACACTGAAGCTTTCTTT
-	12	-	TRBJ2-2	TRBV10-1	CASSGTTGELFF	TGCGCCAGCAGTGGGACTACCGGGGAGCTGTTTTTT
-	14	-	TRBJ1-6	TRBV2	CASSASGGSSPLHF	TGTGCCAGCAGTGCGTCGGGGGGTTCTTCACCCCTCCACTTT
-	16	-	TRBJ1-5	TRBV10-2	CASSGTGVRSNQPQHF	TGCGCCAGCAGTGGGACGGGGGTACGGAGCAATCAGCCCCAGCATTTT
TRBD2	15	-	TRBJ2-1	TRBV27	CASSLSAGAYNEQFF	TGTGCCAGCAGTTTATCAGCGGGAGCCTACAATGAGCAGTTCTTC
TRBD1	14	-	TRBJ1-5	TRBV11-2	CASSQGTGHQPQHF	TGTGCCAGCAGCCAGGGGACAGGGCATCAGCCCCAGCATTTT
-	15	-	TRBJ1-2	TRBV19	CASSKQGGGVDGYTF	TGTGCCAGTAGCAAGCAGGGAGGGGGGGTCGATGGCTACACCTTC
TRBD2	14	-	TRBJ2-7	TRBV2	CASSMTSGTYEQYF	TGTGCCAGCAGTATGACTAGCGGGACCTACGAGCAGTACTTC
-	17	few	TRBJ2-1	TRBV7-6	CASSFRTSSRQNNEQFF	TGTGCCAGCAGCTTCAGGACCTCCTCCCGACAGAACAATGAGCAGTTCTTC
-	15	-	TRBJ1-6	TRBV21-1	CASSKGTGGRSPLHF	TGTGCCAGCAGCAAAGGGACAGGGGGTAGGTCACCCCTCCACTTT
-	12	-	TRBJ2-7	TRBV2	CASSEAIYEQYF	TGTGCCAGCAGTGAAGCTATCTACGAGCAGTACTTC
TRBD2	16	-	TRBJ2-1	TRBV19	CASSILRSGSRTEQFF	TGTGCCAGTAGTATACTCAGGAGCGGGAGCCGGACTGAGCAGTTCTTC
-	16	-	TRBJ1-2	TRBV28	CASSAPPGEKNYGYTF	TGTGCCAGCAGTGCTCCCCCAGGGGAAAAGAACTATGGCTACACCTTC
TRBD1	16	many	TRBJ1-1	TRBV7-9	CASSLERPGGLGEAFF	TGTGCCAGCAGCTTAGAGAGGCCAGGGGGCTTAGGTGAAGCTTTCTTT
TRBD1	15	-	TRBJ2-7	TRBV10-3	CAISEQGAALYEQYF	TGTGCCATCAGTGAGCAGGGGGCGGCCCTCTACGAGCAGTACTTC
-	12	-	TRBJ2-5	TRBV7-8	CASSQVWETQYF	TGTGCCAGCAGCCAGGTTTGGGAGACCCAGTACTTC
TRBD1	12	-	TRBJ2-7	TRBV29-1	CSRDRSSYEQYF	TGCAGCCGGGACAGGAGTTCCTACGAGCAGTACTTC